Listed here are 24 T cell receptor beta chains from one sample, sequenced in a study of T cell clonality in common variable immunodeficiency. Here immunoSEQ multiplex PCR was the method, and the copy in TCRdb shows in-frame clones only, minus some. The table lists 30,000 or so clones, with no singletons. The sequenced sample was peripheral blood mononuclear cells. These TCRs come from a person aged 18 to 75 in good health.

This clone was observed many times. The read terminates 3 residues before the CDR3 end, so the remaining end is supplied by the germline J gene. The chain carries TRBV6-1 and TRBJ2-3; 10 nucleotides line up with TRBD1. Germline CDR1 and CDR2: MNHNS and SASEGT. The CDR3 has 15 residues. CDR3 loop: CASSDPGTGEETQYF. The CDR3 bases that were read are TGTGCCAGCAGTGATCCCGGGACAGGGGAAGAGACG.

This clone has at least ten counts. The sequenced fragment ends 3 residues before the CDR3 boundary, so the rest is inferred from the germline J gene. The chain joins TRBV5-4 to TRBJ2-3; 8 positions agree with TRBD2. CDR1 is SGHNT and CDR2 is YYREEE in the germline V gene (reference sequence). The CDR3 loop spans 15 amino acids. Trimming took 5 bases from V and 2 from J; bases not matched to a gene: 7. The CDR3 protein is CASRFSGTTTDTQYF. The DNA read from the CDR3 is TGTGCCAGCAGGTTTAGCGGGACAACCACAGATACG.

This clone was recorded many times. The CDR3 goes on 3 residues after the read ends, and that part is filled in from the germline J gene. This chain uses TRBV2 with TRBJ2-3, with TRBD2 matching over 10 bases. Germline values: CDR1 SNHLY, CDR2 FYNNEI. Trimming took 4 bases from V and 1 from J; bases not matched to a gene: 2. The CDR3 spans 15 residues. CDR3 protein: CASSVGTSGTDTQYF. Incomplete CDR3 DNA: TGTGCCAGCAGTGTCGGGACTAGCGGCACAGATACG.

This clone was found many times. With the read ending 3 residues before the CDR3 end, the germline J gene is used to fill in that end. The rearrangement uses TRBV11-2 and TRBJ1-1; possibly TRBD1 for D (6 bases). Germline V CDR1 and CDR2: SGHAT, FQNNGV. CDR3 length equals 14 residues. V was clipped by 3 bases and J by 5 bases, with 13 bases between them. CDR3 sequence: CASSFAGAGTEAFF. The sequenced part of the CDR3 DNA is TGTGCCAGCAGCTTCGCGGGGGCCGGGACTGAA. Variable domain in full (rest from reference TRBV11-2 and TRBJ1-1): EAGVAQSPRYKIIEKRQSVAFWCNPISGHATLYWYQQILGQGPKLLIQFQNNGVVDDSQLPKDRFSAERLKGVDSTLKIQPAKLEDSAVYLCASSFAGAGTEAFFGQGTRLTVV.

This clone came up many times. CDR3 sequence reads: CASSDQENTEAFF. CDR3 bases read: TGTGCCAGCAGTGACCAGGAGAACACTGAA. This chain uses TRBV2 with TRBJ1-1; D is unresolved. The read terminates 3 residues before the CDR3 end, so the remaining end is supplied by the germline J gene. CDR1 is SNHLY, CDR2 FYNNEI, per germline. This CDR3 has 13 residues. Trimming stripped 3 bases from V and 1 base from J, with 6 bases between. The full variable domain, completed using reference TRBV2 and TRBJ1-1, is EPEVTQTPSHQVTQMGQEVILRCVPISNHLYFYWYRQILGQKVEFLVSFYNNEISEKSEIFDDQFSVERPDGSNFTLKIRSTKLEDSAMYFCASSDQENTEAFFGQGTRLTVV.

This clone was counted at least ten times. The DNA ends 3 residues before the CDR3 does, and the rest of the CDR3 is filled in from the germline J gene. The rearrangement uses TRBV7-9 and TRBJ2-1, with 12 bases lining up with TRBD2. Germline V gene lookup returns CDR1 SEHNR and CDR2 FQNEAQ (reference sequence). V dropped 5 bases and J dropped 6; count of bases not matched to a gene: 2. This CDR3 has 14 residues. This CDR3 reads CASSQGLAGNEQFF. CDR3 DNA (partial): TGTGCCAGCAGCCAGGGACTAGCGGGCAATGAG.

This clone showed up many times. The sequenced CDR3 bases are TGTGCCAGCTCACCACCAGGGGAGACC. This translates into CASSPPGET. The whole CDR3 protein is CASSPPGETQYF. J is TRBJ2-5 and V is TRBV18; no reliable D call. The CDR3 goes on 3 residues after the read ends, and that part is filled in from the germline J gene. Germline V gives CDR1 KGHSH, CDR2 LQKENI. The CDR3 loop spans 12 amino acids. V lost 0 bases, J lost 5 bases, and 4 bases lay in between.

A note on this clone: Germline and junction disagree at one end, which may indicate a read error. The CDR3 extends 3 residues past the end of the read, so its final part is completed from the germline J gene. This sequence joins TRBV7-7 and TRBJ1-4; 9 positions agree with TRBD1. CDR1 is SSHAT, CDR2 FNYEAQ, per germline (reference sequence). CDR3 length: 13 residues. The CDR3: CASSLDRGTPLFF. The covered CDR3 bases are TGTGCTAGCAGCTTAGACAGGGGGACACCA.

The sample holds many counts of this clone. CDR3 sequence: CASSSYSGGAYEQYF. CDR3 bases read: TGTGCCAGTAGTAGCTATAGCGGGGGGGCCTACGAG. J is TRBJ2-7 and V is TRBV19, with TRBD2 matching 11 bases. Sequencing ends 3 residues short of the CDR3 end; the germline J gene provides the rest. Looked up from germline, CDR1 is LNHDA and CDR2 is SQIVND (reference sequence). The trim removed 4 bases at V and 2 bases at J, leaving 4 bases unmatched. The CDR3 spans 15 residues.

This clone was counted ten times or more. Sequencing ends 3 residues short of the CDR3 end; the germline J gene provides the rest. The J gene is TRBJ1-1, the V gene TRBV5-1; 12 positions match TRBD1. The CDR3 runs 16 residues. Germline V gene lookup returns CDR1 SGHRS and CDR2 YFSETQ. V lost 5 bases to trimming and J lost 2 bases; unmatched junction nucleotides: 7. The CDR3 sequence is CASRGQGAGVNTEAFF. CDR3 DNA, as far as it was read: TGCGCCAGCAGGGGACAGGGGGCAGGGGTAAACACTGAA.

The sample holds many counts of this clone. The read stops 3 residues short of the end of the CDR3; the missing end is completed from the germline J gene. V is TRBV20-1 and J is TRBJ1-4, with D maybe TRBD1 (5 bases). V was clipped by 5 bases and J by 3 bases, with 13 bases between them. This CDR3 spans 14 amino acids. Germline V gene lookup returns CDR1 DFQATT and CDR2 SNEGSKA (reference sequence). The CDR3 region is CSAPSGGSNEKLFF. The CDR3 DNA, read in part, is TGCAGTGCTCCGTCGGGGGGATCTAATGAAAAA.

This clone occurred many times. With the read ending 3 residues before the CDR3 end, the germline J gene is used to fill in that end. The chain joins TRBV20-1 to TRBJ2-7; 9 positions match TRBD2. Germline CDR1 DFQATT, CDR2 SNEGSKA (reference sequence). The CDR3 runs 12 residues. V was pared by 6 bases and J by 6 bases, with 6 bases of the junction left unmatched. The CDR3: CSARLAGTEQYF. The part of the CDR3 DNA that was read is TGCAGTGCGCGGCTAGCGGGGACCGAG.

This clone was detected many times. The read gets to within 3 residues of the CDR3 end, and the germline J gene fills in the rest. The chain couples TRBV5-5 to TRBJ2-5; 11 bases align to TRBD1. CDR3 size: 14 residues. Germline CDR1 reads SGHKS; CDR2 reads YYEKEE (reference sequence). After removal of 3 bases from V and 4 bases from J, the junction contained 2 bases not matched to a gene. The DNA read from the CDR3 is TGTGCCAGCAGCTGGGGGACAGGGGGAGAGACC. The encoded protein is CASSWGTGGET. The whole CDR3 reads CASSWGTGGETQYF.

This clone showed up just a few times. The read terminates 3 residues ahead of where the CDR3 ends, so the germline J gene completes it. V usage is TRBV30 and J usage is TRBJ1-2; D is possibly TRBD1 (5 bases). CDR1 GTSNPN and CDR2 SVGIG come from the germline V gene (reference sequence). This CDR3 is 12 amino acids long. Here the CDR3 reads CAWSVGRGDYTF. The covered CDR3 bases are TGTGCCTGGAGTGTAGGTAGGGGCGAC.

This clone was recorded at least ten times. The read gets to within 3 residues of the CDR3 end, and the germline J gene fills in the rest. This sequence joins TRBV19 and TRBJ2-7, with D perhaps matching TRBD2 (5 bases). This CDR3 has 15 residues. V dropped 5 bases and J dropped 5 bases, with 19 bases sitting between them. Germline CDR1 is LNHDA and CDR2 is SQIVND (reference sequence). The DNA read from the CDR3 is TGTGCCAGTAGTCCTCTCATTTCCCTAGCCCACGAG. It translates to CASSPLISLAHE. The entire CDR3 sequence reads CASSPLISLAHEQYF.

Many counts were recorded for this clone. The read finishes 3 residues shy of the CDR3 end, and the germline J gene is used to complete it. V gene TRBV7-6 combines with J gene TRBJ1-3; 7 bases match TRBD1. The germline CDR1 and CDR2 sequences are SGHVS and FNYEAQ. V gave up 5 bases and J gave up 7 bases; unmatched junction bases: 8. The CDR3 spans 14 residues. The DNA read from the CDR3 is TGTGCCAGCAGCCCGGACAGGATCGGGAACACC. This codes for CASSPDRIGNT. The entire CDR3 reads CASSPDRIGNTIYF.

There are many counts of this clone. The CDR3 end lies 3 residues beyond the end of the read and is filled in from the germline J gene. This chain links TRBV20-1 with TRBJ1-5, with D possibly being TRBD1 (6 bases). The CDR3 runs to 14 residues. Trimming left V 6 bases short and J 0 bases short, with 12 bases between. Germline lookup yields CDR1 DFQATT and CDR2 SNEGSKA (reference sequence). This chain's CDR3 is CSAMGHLSNQPQHF. The sequenced CDR3 bases are TGCAGTGCAATGGGACACCTTAGCAATCAGCCC.

This clone was detected many times. The CDR3 is cut off 3 residues early in the read; its end comes from the germline J gene. The chain combines TRBV14 with TRBJ2-1; 7 positions match TRBD2. With 2 bases clipped from V and 8 bases from J, the junction kept 12 bases outside the gene matches. The CDR3 runs to 16 residues. In germline, CDR1 is SGHDN, CDR2 FVKESK. CDR3 DNA, as far as it was read: TGTGCCAGCAGCCAATTGGCTAGCGCGGGAGTCCATGAG. It yields the protein CASSQLASAGVHE. The entire CDR3 is CASSQLASAGVHEQFF.

With respect to this clone: The observed sequence ends 3 residues before the CDR3 terminus, with the missing tail filled in from the germline J gene. The V and J genes are TRBV18 and TRBJ2-3, with D possibly TRBD2 on 6 matching bases. This CDR3 is built from 13 residues. Germline loops: CDR1 KGHSH, CDR2 LQKENI. CDR3 loop: CASSLASEGTQYF. CDR3 DNA (partial): TGTGCCAGCTCATTGGCTAGCGAGGGGACG.

This clone was seen at least ten times. The read ends 3 residues early relative to the CDR3; the germline J gene fills the gap. The chain joins TRBV20-1 to TRBJ1-2, with 10 bases lining up with TRBD1. CDR1 is DFQATT, CDR2 SNEGSKA, per germline (reference sequence). The CDR3 loop spans 13 amino acids. The chain's CDR3 is CSATTDRGIRYTF. The CDR3 bases that were read are TGCAGTGCTACAACGGACAGGGGGATACGC.

This clone was counted at least ten times. The read gets to within 3 residues of the CDR3 end, and the germline J gene fills in the rest. The chain has TRBV5-1 and TRBJ1-1, with D maybe TRBD1 (5 bases). The V end was cut by 0 bases, the J end by 4 bases, with 10 bases between. The CDR3 spans 14 residues. Germline CDR1 SGHRS, CDR2 YFSETQ. CDR3 DNA (partial): TGCGCCAGCAGCTTGGTAGGGGAGATCACTGAA. It translates to CASSLVGEITE. The full CDR3 protein is CASSLVGEITEAFF.

In this sample, this clone turned up many times. The CDR3 end is not reached by the read, which stops 3 residues before it; the germline J gene fills it in. The chain combines TRBV23-1 with TRBJ2-2; D perhaps matches TRBD2 (5 bases). TRBV23-1 is classed as an ORF, of uncertain function. V lost 0 bases and J 5 bases, leaving 28 bases between the germline ends. The CDR3 totals 21 residues. CDR3 in amino acids: CASSQSRRAGLNIAGTGELFF. The covered CDR3 bases are TGCGCCAGCAGTCAATCGAGGAGAGCCGGACTCAACATTGCGGGTACCGGGGAG.

This clone was observed at least ten times. Read coverage stops 3 residues before the CDR3 terminus; the germline J gene supplies the remainder. The J gene is TRBJ1-2, the V gene TRBV7-2; 8 nucleotides line up with TRBD1. Germline V gene lookup returns CDR1 SGHTA and CDR2 FQGNSA. The CDR3 totals 14 residues. CDR3 bases read: TGTGCCAGCAGCTTAGCAGGGACAGGCTGGGGC. This translates into CASSLAGTGWG. The complete CDR3 sequence is CASSLAGTGWGYTF.

This clone was counted many times. The sequence runs out 3 residues before the end of the CDR3; the remainder is reconstructed from the germline J gene. V usage is TRBV30 and J usage is TRBJ2-2, with 8 nucleotides matching TRBD2. The V gene's germline CDR1 is GTSNPN and CDR2 SVGIG (reference sequence). Trimming removed 1 base from V and 3 bases from J; junction bases left unmatched: 4. The CDR3 consists of 15 residues. This chain's CDR3 is CAWSAGLAYTGELFF. The sequenced CDR3 bases are TGTGCCTGGAGTGCCGGACTAGCTTACACCGGGGAG.